Reported below is one T cell receptor (beta chain). Its antigen is undetermined. The V gene end was trimmed by 6 bases and the J gene end by 6 bases; junction bases not matched to a gene: 9. Germline loops: CDR1 SGHTS, CDR2 YDEGEE. This CDR3 region has 15 residues. Assay: immunoSEQ multiplex PCR; the TCRdb copy retains only in-frame clones and omits some. Of roughly 55,000 clones listed, 60% to 80% are singletons. These data come from a study of OX40 agonist ivuxolimab in advanced cancers. Across the whole study: Patients enrolled in dose escalation were diagnosed with hepatocellular carcinoma, melanoma, renal cell or head and neck cancer.

Whole-study findings and limits: At 0.1 to 3.0 mg/kg and by week 6, CD4+ and CD8+ T cells in the blood had expanded clonally. Expanded clones tended on average to be more numerous among CD8+ T cells than CD4+.

V is TRBV5-8 and J is TRBJ2-2, with 9 bases fitting TRBD1. The starting material was CD4+ or CD8+ T cells sorted from blood, obtained in a trial of the OX40 agonist ivuxolimab. This receptor was identified in an adult with an advanced solid tumor such as melanoma, head and neck, liver or kidney cancer. The CDR3 protein is CASNRGRRAPGELFF. The CDR3 nucleotides are TGTGCCAGCAACAGGGGGCGGAGGGCCCCCGGGGAGCTGTTTTTT.